The 28 T cell receptor beta chains below all came from one sample that was sequenced in a study of blood T cell repertoires in COVID-19. The data were produced by immunoSEQ multiplex PCR, yet TCRdb's version contains in-frame clones alone and is incomplete. The table lists about 150,000 clones, around 89% of them singletons, with 15% in the top ten. Specimen: peripheral blood. These receptors were collected from a woman aged 40 to 49 with acute or convalescent COVID-19.

Here the CDR3 DNA reads TGTGCCAGCAGCTCCCCGACTAGCGGGAGGGCCCGGTCCTTGCACAATGAGCAGTTCTTC. Encoded protein: CASSSPTSGRARSLHNEQFF. The chain is built from TRBV7-3 and TRBJ2-1, with 14 nucleotides matching TRBD2. The J segment lost 5 bases and the V segment lost 4 bases, leaving 16 bases of the junction unmatched. This CDR3 region has 20 residues. Germline CDR1 reads SGHTA; CDR2 reads FQGTGA.

This chain uses TRBV20-1 with TRBJ2-7; 9 nucleotides match TRBD2. This CDR3 contains 11 residues. V lost 8 bases, J lost 4 bases, and 3 bases stayed unmatched. Per the germline V gene, CDR1 is DFQATT and CDR2 is SNEGSKA (reference sequence). CDR3 coding DNA: TGCAGTAGGCTAGCGGGGTACGAGCAGTACTTC. Protein: CSRLAGYEQYF.

In DNA, the CDR3 is TGTGCCAGCAGTCCCTCAGGAGGAGCTAATGAAAAACTGTTTTTT. Residues: CASSPSGGANEKLFF. The chain recombines TRBV3-1 (or the pseudogene TRBV3-2) with TRBJ1-4; D gene unclear. There are 15 residues in the CDR3. Germline V gene data show CDR1 as LGHDT and CDR2 as YNNKEL (reference sequence). V was cut by 6 bases and J by 3 bases, with 14 bases left in between.

This chain's CDR3 is CASSIHNVWSTEAFF. The CDR3 DNA reads TGTGCCAGCAGTATCCATAACGTTTGGAGCACTGAAGCTTTCTTT. The V and J genes are TRBV28 and TRBJ1-1; D is uncertain. This CDR3 region has 15 residues. Looked up from germline, CDR1 is MDHEN and CDR2 is SYDVKM. Between the trimmed V and J ends, which lost 5 bases and 4 bases, there was a span of 17 bases. Full variable domain (missing parts from reference TRBV28 and TRBJ1-1): DVKVTQSSRYLVKRTGEKVFLECVQDMDHENMFWYRQDPGLGLRLIYFSYDVKMKEKGDIPEGYSVSREKKERFSLILESASTNQTSMYLCASSIHNVWSTEAFFGQGTRLTVV.

V usage is TRBV2 and J usage is TRBJ2-7; 8 nucleotides match TRBD1. Germline CDR1 is SNHLY and CDR2 is FYNNEI. This CDR3 has 14 residues. The V gene end was trimmed by 6 bases and the J gene end by 6 bases; junction bases not matched to a gene: 10. The CDR3, as DNA: TGTGCCAGCAGGAAGACAGGGGAAACGGGCGAGCAGTACTTC. It is translated as CASRKTGETGEQYF.

The gene calls are TRBV5-6 and TRBJ1-2; D not certain. Trimming stripped 0 bases from V and 4 bases from J, with 13 bases between. Germline lookup yields CDR1 SGHDT and CDR2 YYEEEE. The CDR3 spans 15 residues. The CDR3 DNA reads TGTGCCAGCAGCTTGGCGGGAGACCTACTCTATGGCTACACCTTC. This codes for CASSLAGDLLYGYTF.

V and J are TRBV21-1 and TRBJ2-1; the table's TRBD2 call for D was not verified on the DNA. TRBV21-1 constitutes a pseudogene. The CDR3 spans 11 residues. The CDR3 region has the DNA TGTGCCAGCACCCGGCGGGGAGAGCAGTTCTTC. This encodes CASTRRGEQFF.

The chain recombines TRBV25-1 with TRBJ2-7, with D perhaps TRBD2 (6 bases). This CDR3 contains 17 residues. Per germline, CDR1 MGHDK and CDR2 SYGVNS. Trimming took 3 bases from V and 0 from J, leaving 18 bases between them. The CDR3 loop is CASSESGSGGSSYEQYF. In nucleotides, the CDR3 is TGTGCCAGCAGTGAGTCCGGGTCCGGAGGGAGCTCCTACGAGCAGTACTTC.

V gene TRBV3-1 (or the pseudogene TRBV3-2) combines with J gene TRBJ2-1; D perhaps matches TRBD1 (5 bases). There are 14 residues in the CDR3. Germline V CDR1 and CDR2: LGHDT, YNNKEL (reference sequence). The germline V and J ends were trimmed by 0 bases and 8 bases, with 11 bases remaining between them. For the CDR3, the DNA is TGTGCCAGCAGCCAAGATCCTACCAGGGATGAGCAGTTCTTC. It translates to CASSQDPTRDEQFF.

The chain employs TRBV29-1 and TRBJ1-3; perhaps TRBD1 as D (6 bases). Germline values: CDR1 SQVTM, CDR2 ANQGSEA. This CDR3 contains 12 residues. Trimming took 7 bases from V and 4 from J, leaving 11 bases between them. The CDR3 coding sequence is TGCAGCGCCAGGGGTTCGGGAAACACCATATATTTT. Translated, it gives CSARGSGNTIYF.

This rearrangement joins TRBV5-6 to TRBJ2-1; 8 nucleotides align to TRBD2. The germline V gene has CDR1 SGHDT and CDR2 YYEEEE. CDR3 length: 15 amino acids. Losses at the gene ends were 6 bases for V and 0 bases for J; bases not matched to a gene: 5. The CDR3 DNA sequence: TGTGCCAGCACGGTAGGGACTAGCTCCTACAATGAGCAGTTCTTC. This codes for CASTVGTSSYNEQFF.

The chain joins TRBV4-2 to TRBJ2-6; no firm D call. V was shortened by 0 bases and J by 0 bases, with 6 bases between the two germline ends. The CDR3 is 16 residues long. Germline V gene lookup returns CDR1 LGHNA and CDR2 YNFKEQ. The CDR3 DNA reads as TGTGCCAGCAGCCAAGATTCGAGCTCTGGGGCCAACGTCCTGACTTTC. Protein product: CASSQDSSSGANVLTF.

The CDR3 DNA reads TGTGCCAGCAGGCCCTCCGGACAGCCCCCGTCGGCCCAGCATTTT. Encoded protein: CASRPSGQPPSAQHF. The chain uses TRBV6-1 and TRBJ1-5, with TRBD1 as a possible D gene (6 bases). This CDR3 region has 15 residues. CDR1 MNHNS and CDR2 SASEGT come from the germline V gene. V lost 6 bases, J lost 11 bases, and 23 bases lay in between.

J is TRBJ1-1 and V is TRBV4-2, with D possibly TRBD1 on 5 matching bases. Germline CDR1 and CDR2: LGHNA and YNFKEQ. The CDR3 runs to 15 residues. Trimming pared 1 base from V and 1 base from J, leaving 10 bases between. The CDR3, as DNA: TGTGCCAGCAGCCAAGTGTACAGGTCGAACACTGAAGCTTTCTTT. This codes for CASSQVYRSNTEAFF.

The V call is TRBV28, the J call TRBJ1-6; TRBD1 aligns across 8 bases. The CDR3 loop spans 17 amino acids. Losses at the gene ends were 4 bases for V and 0 bases for J; bases not matched to a gene: 5. Germline V gives CDR1 MDHEN, CDR2 SYDVKM. DNA for the CDR3: TGTGCCAGCAGTTCAAATCAGGGGGCCTCCTATAATTCACCCCTCCACTTT. Translation: CASSSNQGASYNSPLHF.

The chain employs TRBV27 and TRBJ1-6; maybe TRBD1 (6 bases). Trimming took 5 bases from V and 4 from J, leaving 18 bases between them. CDR1 and CDR2 from the germline V gene are MNHEY and SMNVEV (reference sequence). The CDR3 spans 17 residues. This CDR3 reads CASSHLGHSGYNSPLHF. CDR3 bases: TGTGCCAGCAGTCATTTGGGACACTCGGGATATAATTCACCCCTCCACTTT.

This sequence joins TRBV7-8 and TRBJ2-7; tentatively, D is TRBD2 (5 bases). Germline assignment: CDR1 SGHVS and CDR2 FQNEAQ. The CDR3 spans 14 residues. Trimming removed 0 bases at V and 6 bases at J, with 12 bases between. This chain's CDR3 is CASSLAGSFLEQYF. Written as DNA, the CDR3 is TGTGCCAGCAGCTTAGCAGGGAGTTTCCTCGAGCAGTACTTC.

This chain joins TRBV11-2 and TRBJ2-4; D unclear. The CDR3 extends over 18 amino acids. The V end was cut by 0 bases, the J end by 1 base, with 16 bases between. Germline lookup yields CDR1 SGHAT and CDR2 FQNNGV. CDR3 DNA: TGTGCCAGCAGCTTAGAACCCCCCAGGCCCCTGGCCAAAAACATTCAGTACTTC. Amino acid sequence: CASSLEPPRPLAKNIQYF.

The V and J genes are TRBV3-1 (or the pseudogene TRBV3-2) and TRBJ1-1, with 8 bases fitting TRBD1. Germline V CDR1 and CDR2: LGHDT, YNNKEL (reference sequence). J was trimmed by 10 bases and V by 3 bases; bases with no gene match: 4. This CDR3 has 12 amino acids. The CDR3 nucleotides read TGTGCCAGCAGCCATTATACAGGGGGAGCTTTCTTT. Protein: CASSHYTGGAFF.

The chain uses TRBV29-1 and TRBJ1-2; no clear D gene. Trimming stripped 5 bases from V and 0 bases from J, with 16 bases between. CDR1 is SQVTM and CDR2 is ANQGSEA in the germline V gene. The CDR3 is 15 residues long. DNA of the CDR3: TGCAGCGTTTATTCGTTGGGAGGGCCTAACTATGGCTACACCTTC. As protein: CSVYSLGGPNYGYTF.

V and J are TRBV30 and TRBJ2-2, with 8 bases lining up with TRBD2. Germline-derived CDR1 and CDR2 are GTSNPN and SVGIG (reference sequence). This CDR3 is built from 14 residues. Trimming cost V 4 bases and J 7 bases; bases outside gene matches: 8. CDR3 bases: TGTGCCTGGAATACGGGGGGGGCGGTCGGGGAGCTGTTTTTT. Translating gives CAWNTGGAVGELFF.

CDR3 nucleotide sequence: TGTGCCGTCGGTCGGGGGTGGAACACTGAAGCTTTCTTT. Protein: CAVGRGWNTEAFF. The chain carries TRBV7-8 and TRBJ1-1; TRBD1 might be the D (5 bases). The V end lost 11 bases, the J end lost 1 base, and 14 bases lay between the germline ends. This CDR3 spans 13 amino acids. Per germline, CDR1 SGHVS and CDR2 FQNEAQ.

This chain joins TRBV16 and TRBJ2-3; D not certain. The CDR3 has 12 residues. Trimming removed 4 bases from V and 8 bases from J, with 10 bases in between. Germline CDR1 KGHSY, CDR2 FQNENV. The CDR3 sequence is CASSRLSGTQYF. CDR3 sequence (DNA): TGTGCCAGCAGCCGACTTTCTGGTACGCAGTATTTT.

The CDR3 bases are TGTGCCAGCAGCTTGGAAGAGGGAGACAGGGGTTTCGAGCAGTACTTC. It specifies CASSLEEGDRGFEQYF. The rearrangement uses TRBV5-4 and TRBJ2-7; 8 bases fit TRBD1. The CDR3 is 16 amino acids. V lost 0 bases and J lost 6; bases outside the gene matches: 11. Germline lookup yields CDR1 SGHNT and CDR2 YYREEE (reference sequence). The variable domain in full, completed from reference TRBV5-4 and TRBJ2-7, reads ETGVTQSPTHLIKTRGQQVTLRCSSQSGHNTVSWYQQALGQGPQFIFQYYREEENGRGNFPPRFSGLQFPNYSSELNVNALELDDSALYLCASSLEEGDRGFEQYFGPGTRLTVT.

The CDR3 region is CAWSDNWDSVAYF. CDR3 nucleotides: TGTGCCTGGAGTGATAACTGGGACAGCGTAGCGTATTTT. J is TRBJ2-3 and V is TRBV30; 7 bases fit TRBD1. Germline loops: CDR1 GTSNPN, CDR2 SVGIG (reference sequence). The CDR3 sequence is 13 residues long. J lost 14 bases, V lost 1 base, and 12 bases had no gene match.

The chain uses TRBV25-1 and TRBJ2-1; D not resolved. The ends were cut back, 3 bases at V and 0 bases at J, with 6 bases in the middle. Germline CDR1 reads MGHDK; CDR2 reads SYGVNS. This CDR3 region has 14 residues. CDR3 sequence (DNA): TGTGCCAGCAGTGATACAAGCTCCTACAATGAGCAGTTCTTC. It codes for CASSDTSSYNEQFF.

Here the CDR3 DNA reads TGTGCCAGCAGTGAAGACAGGAGGGCAGGGCAGTACTTC. Translation gives CASSEDRRAGQYF. The chain recombines TRBV6-1 with TRBJ2-7, with D possibly matching TRBD2 (6 bases). The CDR3 covers 13 residues. Trimming removed 1 base from V and 9 bases from J, with 13 bases in between. The V gene's germline CDR1 is MNHNS and CDR2 SASEGT.

This chain connects TRBV7-3 to TRBJ2-2, with 9 bases matching TRBD1. Trimming cost V 3 bases and J 1 base; bases outside gene matches: 3. Germline V gene data show CDR1 as SGHTA and CDR2 as FQGTGA. This CDR3 has 16 residues. The CDR3 coding sequence is TGTGCCAGCAGCTTGATGGGACAGGGGAACACCGGGGAGCTGTTTTTT. It specifies CASSLMGQGNTGELFF. The full variable domain, in which reference TRBV7-3 and TRBJ2-2 provide the parts outside the CDR3, is GAGVSQTPSNKVTEKGKYVELRCDPISGHTALYWYRQSLGQGPEFLIYFQGTGAADDSGLPNDRFFAVRPEGSVSTLKIQRTERGDSAVYLCASSLMGQGNTGELFFGEGSRLTVL.